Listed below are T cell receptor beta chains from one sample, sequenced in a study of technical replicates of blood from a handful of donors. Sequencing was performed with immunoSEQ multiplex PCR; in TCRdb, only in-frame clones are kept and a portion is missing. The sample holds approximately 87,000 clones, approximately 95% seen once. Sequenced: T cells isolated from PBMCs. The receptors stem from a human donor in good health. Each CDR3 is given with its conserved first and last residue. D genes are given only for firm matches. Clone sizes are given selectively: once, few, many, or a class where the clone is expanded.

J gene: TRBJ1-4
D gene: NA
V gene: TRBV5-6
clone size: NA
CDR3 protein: CASSLLPGEANEKLFF
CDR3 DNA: TGTGCCAGCAGCTTGCTTCCGGGAGAAGCTAATGAAAAACTGTTTTTT

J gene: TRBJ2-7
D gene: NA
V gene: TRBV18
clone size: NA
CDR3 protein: CASSPLGGGEQYF
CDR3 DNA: TGTGCCAGCTCACCCTTGGGAGGGGGCGAGCAGTACTTC

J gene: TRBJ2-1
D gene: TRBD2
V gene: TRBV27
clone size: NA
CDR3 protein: CASRGAGTSGSNEQFF
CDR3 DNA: TGTGCCAGCAGAGGGGCCGGGACTAGCGGGAGCAATGAGCAGTTCTTC

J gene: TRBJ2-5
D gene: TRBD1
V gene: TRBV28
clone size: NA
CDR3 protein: CASSLGQGETQYF
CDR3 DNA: TGTGCCAGCAGCCTAGGACAGGGGGAGACCCAGTACTTC

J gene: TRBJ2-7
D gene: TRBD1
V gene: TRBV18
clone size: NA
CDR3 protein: CASSPVSGQGFHEQYF
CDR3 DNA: TGTGCCAGCTCACCCGTTTCGGGACAGGGTTTCCACGAGCAGTACTTC

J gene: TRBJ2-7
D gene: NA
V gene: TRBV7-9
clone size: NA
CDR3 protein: CASSLMAGKDYEQYF
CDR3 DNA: TGTGCCAGCAGCTTAATGGCAGGGAAGGACTACGAGCAGTACTTC

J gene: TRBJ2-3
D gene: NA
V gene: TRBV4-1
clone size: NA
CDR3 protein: CASSQEAGRLDTQYF
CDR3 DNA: TGCGCCAGCAGCCAAGAGGCCGGGAGATTAGATACGCAGTATTTT

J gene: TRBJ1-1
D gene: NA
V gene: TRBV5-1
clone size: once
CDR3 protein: CASSPPTDTEAFF
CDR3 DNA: TGCGCCAGCAGCCCCCCGACAGACACTGAAGCTTTCTTT

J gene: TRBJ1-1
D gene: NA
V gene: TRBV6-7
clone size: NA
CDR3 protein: CASSPVEAFF
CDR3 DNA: TGTGCCAGCAGTCCCGTTGAAGCTTTCTTT

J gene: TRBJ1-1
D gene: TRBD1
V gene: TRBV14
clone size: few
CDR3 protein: CASSQGITGGNTEAFF
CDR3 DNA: TGTGCCAGCAGCCAAGGGATTACAGGGGGGAACACTGAAGCTTTCTTT

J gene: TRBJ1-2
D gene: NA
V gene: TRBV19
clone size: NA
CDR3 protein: CASSILREVGYGYTF
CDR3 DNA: TGTGCCAGTAGTATACTACGGGAGGTCGGTTATGGCTACACCTTC

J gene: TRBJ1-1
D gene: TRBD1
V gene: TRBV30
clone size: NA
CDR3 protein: CAWRGTAMNTEAFF
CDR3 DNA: TGTGCCTGGAGGGGGACAGCGATGAACACTGAAGCTTTCTTT

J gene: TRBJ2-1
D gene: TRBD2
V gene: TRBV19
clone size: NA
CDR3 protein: CASISGLYNEQFF
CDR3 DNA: TGTGCCAGTATTAGCGGGTTATACAATGAGCAGTTCTTC

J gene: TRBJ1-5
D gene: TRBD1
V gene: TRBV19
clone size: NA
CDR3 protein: CASSWDRGPNQPQHF
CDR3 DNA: TGTGCCAGTAGTTGGGACAGGGGGCCAAATCAGCCCCAGCATTTT

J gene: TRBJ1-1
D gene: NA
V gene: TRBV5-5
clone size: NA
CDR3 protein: CASRNVRGNTEAFF
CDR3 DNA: TGTGCCAGCAGGAATGTCAGGGGGAACACTGAAGCTTTCTTT

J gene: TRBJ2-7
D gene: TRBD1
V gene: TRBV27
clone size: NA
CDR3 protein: CASRQQGRYEQYF
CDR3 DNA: TGTGCCAGCAGGCAACAGGGGCGCTACGAGCAGTACTTC

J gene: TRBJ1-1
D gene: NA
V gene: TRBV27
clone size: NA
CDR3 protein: CASSTRQAAKNTEAFF
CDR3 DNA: TGTGCCAGCAGTACAAGACAGGCCGCTAAGAACACTGAAGCTTTCTTT

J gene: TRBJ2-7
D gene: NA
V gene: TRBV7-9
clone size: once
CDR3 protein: CASSLAGTTYEQYF
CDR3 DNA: TGTGCCAGCAGCTTAGCTGGGACAACCTACGAGCAGTACTTC

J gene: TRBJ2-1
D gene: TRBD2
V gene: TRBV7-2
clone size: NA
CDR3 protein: CASSASGRLFGYNEQFF
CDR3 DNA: TGTGCCAGCAGCGCAAGCGGGAGACTATTTGGCTACAATGAGCAGTTCTTC

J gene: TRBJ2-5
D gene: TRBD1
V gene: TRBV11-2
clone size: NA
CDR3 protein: CASSLDLGRGQYGETQYF
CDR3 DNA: TGTGCCAGCAGCTTAGATCTTGGCAGGGGGCAATATGGGGAGACCCAGTACTTC

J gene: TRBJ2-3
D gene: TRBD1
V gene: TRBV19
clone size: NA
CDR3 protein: CASSIPPGQGGNTQYF
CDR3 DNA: TGTGCCAGTAGTATACCCCCCGGACAGGGGGGAAATACGCAGTATTTT

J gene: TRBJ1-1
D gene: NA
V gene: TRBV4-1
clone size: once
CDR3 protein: CASSRIVGGRGNAEAFF
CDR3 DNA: TGCGCCAGCAGCCGTATAGTAGGTGGTAGGGGGAACGCTGAAGCTTTCTTT

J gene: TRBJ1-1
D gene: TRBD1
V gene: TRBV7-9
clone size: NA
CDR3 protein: CASSDRVGRDTEAFF
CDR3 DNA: TGTGCCAGCAGTGACAGGGTTGGCAGGGACACTGAAGCTTTCTTT

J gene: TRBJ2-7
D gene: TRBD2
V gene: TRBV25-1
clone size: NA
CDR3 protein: CASSEFGSGSYEQYF
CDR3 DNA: TGTGCCAGCAGTGAATTTGGTAGCGGGAGCTACGAGCAGTACTTC

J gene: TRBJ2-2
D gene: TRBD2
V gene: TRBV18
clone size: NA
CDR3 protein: CASSPYASGRAGELFF
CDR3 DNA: TGTGCCAGCTCACCATACGCTAGCGGGAGAGCCGGGGAGCTGTTTTTT

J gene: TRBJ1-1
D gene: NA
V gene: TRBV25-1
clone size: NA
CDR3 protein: CASSLVGRGRGAEAFF
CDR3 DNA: TGTGCCAGCAGTCTTGTCGGGAGGGGGAGAGGAGCTGAAGCTTTCTTT

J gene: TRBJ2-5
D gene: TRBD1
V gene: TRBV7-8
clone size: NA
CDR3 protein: CASRHIRGQETQYF
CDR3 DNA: TGTGCCAGCAGACATATCAGGGGGCAAGAGACCCAGTACTTC

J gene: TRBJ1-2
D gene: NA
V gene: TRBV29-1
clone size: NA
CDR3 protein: CSVGLKGGYTF
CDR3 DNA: TGCAGCGTTGGCTTAAAGGGGGGCTACACCTTC

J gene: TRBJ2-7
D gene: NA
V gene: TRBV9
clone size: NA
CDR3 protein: CASSSGTPAYEQYF
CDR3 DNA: TGTGCCAGCAGCTCGGGGACTCCGGCGTACGAGCAGTACTTC

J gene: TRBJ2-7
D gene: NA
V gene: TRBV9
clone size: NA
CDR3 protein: CASSPSLGGVYEQYF
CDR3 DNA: TGTGCCAGCAGCCCTAGTTTAGGGGGAGTCTACGAGCAGTACTTC

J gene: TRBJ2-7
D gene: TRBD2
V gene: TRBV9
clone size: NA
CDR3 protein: CASSGTGTTFDEQYF
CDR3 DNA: TGTGCCAGCAGCGGAACCGGGACTACGTTTGACGAGCAGTACTTC

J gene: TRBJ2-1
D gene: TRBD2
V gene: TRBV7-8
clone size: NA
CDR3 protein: CASSLSWAGGIDEQFF
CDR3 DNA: TGTGCCAGCAGCTTAAGTTGGGCGGGAGGGATCGATGAGCAGTTCTTC

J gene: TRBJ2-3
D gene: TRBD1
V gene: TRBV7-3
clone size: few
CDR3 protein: CASSLSTGAQDTQYF
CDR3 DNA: TGTGCCAGCAGCTTAAGTACAGGGGCGCAAGATACGCAGTATTTT